Listed below are T cell receptor beta chains from one sample, sequenced in a study of cytomegalovirus exposure and HLA in healthy donors. The method was immunoSEQ multiplex PCR; TCRdb's version includes in-frame clones alone and lacks a portion of them. The sample holds around 65,000 clones, more than 70% seen once. The sequencing input was PBMCs. Receptors originate from a man aged 45 to 65 in good health and CMV-seropositive. Both conserved end residues are part of each CDR3. Fields, in order: clone size, D gene, J gene, V gene, CDR3 protein, CDR3 DNA. The D gene is left open where the match is weak. Some rows mark clone size as missing; the rest say once, few, many or name a class of expanded clone.

abundance: -; d_gene: TRBD2; j_gene: TRBJ2-1; v_gene: TRBV11-1; CDR3aa: CASSLVVLADNEQFF; CDR3nt: TGTGCCAGCAGCTTAGTAGTACTAGCGGACAATGAGCAGTTCTTC
abundance: few; d_gene: -; j_gene: TRBJ2-2; v_gene: TRBV5-5; CDR3aa: CASSSQGLNTGELFF; CDR3nt: TGTGCCAGCAGCTCTCAGGGGTTAAACACCGGGGAGCTGTTTTTT
abundance: few; d_gene: TRBD1; j_gene: TRBJ2-7; v_gene: TRBV7-9; CDR3aa: CASSLLVGTGRNEQYF; CDR3nt: TGTGCCAGCAGCTTATTGGTCGGGACAGGGCGCAACGAGCAGTACTTC
abundance: -; d_gene: TRBD1; j_gene: TRBJ1-3; v_gene: TRBV5-1; CDR3aa: CASSLGTGRNTIYF; CDR3nt: TGCGCCAGCAGCTTAGGGACAGGGCGAAACACCATATATTTT
abundance: -; d_gene: -; j_gene: TRBJ1-4; v_gene: TRBV5-1; CDR3aa: CASSGGQTNEKLFF; CDR3nt: TGCGCCAGCAGCGGAGGGCAGACTAATGAAAAACTGTTTTTT
abundance: -; d_gene: -; j_gene: TRBJ2-1; v_gene: TRBV27; CDR3aa: CASSLGSFGEQFF; CDR3nt: TGTGCCAGCAGTTTAGGGAGTTTCGGGGAGCAGTTCTTC
abundance: -; d_gene: TRBD1; j_gene: TRBJ1-1; v_gene: TRBV6-6; CDR3aa: CASSYRQGPNTEAFF; CDR3nt: TGTGCCAGCAGTTATAGACAGGGACCGAACACTGAAGCTTTCTTT
abundance: -; d_gene: TRBD2; j_gene: TRBJ2-1; v_gene: TRBV7-3; CDR3aa: CASSLGTSGYNEQFF; CDR3nt: TGTGCCAGCAGCTTGGGGACTAGCGGGTACAATGAGCAGTTCTTC
abundance: few; d_gene: -; j_gene: TRBJ1-5; v_gene: TRBV10-3; CDR3aa: CDISATGSNQAQHF; CDR3nt: TGTGACATCAGTGCAACCGGAAGCAATCAGGCCCAGCATTTT
abundance: few; d_gene: TRBD1; j_gene: TRBJ1-1; v_gene: TRBV13; CDR3aa: CASSLGTGVNTEAFF; CDR3nt: TGTGCCAGCAGCTTAGGGACAGGGGTTAACACTGAAGCTTTCTTT
abundance: -; d_gene: -; j_gene: TRBJ2-1; v_gene: TRBV4-3; CDR3aa: CASSQAMIVLIYNEQFF; CDR3nt: TGCGCCAGCAGCCAAGCTATGATTGTCCTCATCTACAATGAGCAGTTCTTC
abundance: -; d_gene: -; j_gene: TRBJ2-5; v_gene: TRBV18; CDR3aa: CASSPGDGMKTQYF; CDR3nt: TGTGCCAGCTCACCCGGAGACGGGATGAAGACCCAGTACTTC
abundance: few; d_gene: TRBD2; j_gene: TRBJ2-3; v_gene: TRBV5-1; CDR3aa: CASSLAGTSGGTDTQYF; CDR3nt: TGCGCCAGCAGCTTGGCCGGGACTAGCGGGGGCACAGATACGCAGTATTTT
abundance: -; d_gene: -; j_gene: TRBJ2-3; v_gene: TRBV7-9; CDR3aa: CASSSLGGGRTDTQYF; CDR3nt: TGTGCCAGCAGTAGTTTGGGGGGAGGACGCACAGATACGCAGTATTTT
abundance: -; d_gene: TRBD1; j_gene: TRBJ1-5; v_gene: TRBV2; CDR3aa: CASTPDRDTQPQHF; CDR3nt: TGTGCCAGCACTCCGGACAGGGACACTCAGCCCCAGCATTTT
abundance: -; d_gene: -; j_gene: TRBJ2-1; v_gene: TRBV28; CDR3aa: CASETYNEQFF; CDR3nt: TGTGCCAGCGAGACTTACAATGAGCAGTTCTTC
abundance: -; d_gene: -; j_gene: TRBJ2-5; v_gene: TRBV21-1; CDR3aa: CASSNREETQYF; CDR3nt: TGTGCCAGCAGCAACAGGGAAGAGACCCAGTACTTC
abundance: -; d_gene: -; j_gene: TRBJ2-7; v_gene: TRBV7-8; CDR3aa: CASSLGGPLGYEQYF; CDR3nt: TGTGCCAGCAGCTTAGGGGGCCCCCTAGGCTACGAGCAGTACTTC
abundance: -; d_gene: -; j_gene: TRBJ2-7; v_gene: TRBV2; CDR3aa: CASILNQGRVYEQYF; CDR3nt: TGTGCCAGCATACTAAATCAGGGAAGGGTCTACGAGCAGTACTTC
abundance: -; d_gene: -; j_gene: TRBJ2-7; v_gene: TRBV11-2; CDR3aa: CARSYGTSSYEQSF; CDR3nt: TGTGCCCGCAGCTACGGGACAAGCTCCTACGAGCAGTCCTTC
abundance: -; d_gene: TRBD1; j_gene: TRBJ2-7; v_gene: TRBV9; CDR3aa: CASSVQTGGSEQYF; CDR3nt: TGTGCCAGCAGCGTCCAGACAGGGGGCAGCGAGCAGTACTTC
abundance: -; d_gene: -; j_gene: TRBJ1-5; v_gene: TRBV29-1; CDR3aa: CSVRDSNNQPQHF; CDR3nt: TGCAGCGTCCGGGACTCGAACAATCAGCCCCAGCATTTT
abundance: -; d_gene: TRBD1; j_gene: TRBJ2-4; v_gene: TRBV19; CDR3aa: CARGGHRGLAKNIQYF; CDR3nt: TGTGCCAGGGGGGGTCACAGGGGGCTTGCCAAAAACATTCAGTACTTC
abundance: -; d_gene: -; j_gene: TRBJ1-6; v_gene: TRBV27; CDR3aa: CATSGVGYNSPLHF; CDR3nt: TGTGCCACCTCGGGGGTGGGCTATAATTCACCCCTCCACTTT
abundance: few; d_gene: -; j_gene: TRBJ2-3; v_gene: TRBV6-5; CDR3aa: CASSDSGSTDTQYF; CDR3nt: TGTGCCAGCAGTGACAGCGGGAGCACAGATACGCAGTATTTT
abundance: -; d_gene: TRBD1; j_gene: TRBJ2-1; v_gene: TRBV20-1; CDR3aa: CSARQRQGEFF; CDR3nt: TGCAGTGCTAGACAGCGGCAGGGGGAGTTCTTC
abundance: -; d_gene: -; j_gene: TRBJ2-7; v_gene: TRBV27; CDR3aa: CASSLLVSYEQYF; CDR3nt: TGTGCCAGCAGTTTACTCGTCTCCTACGAGCAGTACTTC
abundance: -; d_gene: TRBD1; j_gene: TRBJ2-7; v_gene: TRBV5-1; CDR3aa: CASSGTGNRYEQYF; CDR3nt: TGCGCCAGCAGCGGGACAGGGAATCGGTACGAGCAGTACTTC
abundance: -; d_gene: -; j_gene: TRBJ1-1; v_gene: TRBV18; CDR3aa: CASSPWAVSPEAFF; CDR3nt: TGTGCCAGCTCACCATGGGCAGTGTCCCCTGAAGCTTTCTTT
abundance: -; d_gene: -; j_gene: TRBJ2-5; v_gene: TRBV4-2; CDR3aa: CASSQGPERRTQYF; CDR3nt: TGTGCCAGCAGCCAGGGGCCTGAACGGCGGACCCAGTACTTC
abundance: -; d_gene: TRBD1; j_gene: TRBJ2-7; v_gene: TRBV6-5; CDR3aa: CASSYSGQDYEQYF; CDR3nt: TGTGCCAGCAGTTACTCGGGACAGGACTACGAGCAGTACTTC
abundance: -; d_gene: -; j_gene: TRBJ2-7; v_gene: TRBV18; CDR3aa: CASSPVLGSSYEQYF; CDR3nt: TGTGCCAGCTCACCAGTACTAGGGAGCTCCTACGAGCAGTACTTC
abundance: -; d_gene: -; j_gene: TRBJ1-2; v_gene: TRBV6-5; CDR3aa: CASSPVYPGGYTF; CDR3nt: TGTGCCAGCAGTCCGGTGTACCCAGGGGGCTACACCTTC
abundance: -; d_gene: TRBD1; j_gene: TRBJ2-1; v_gene: TRBV13; CDR3aa: CASSPRPGWARDRAVGEQFF; CDR3nt: TGTGCCAGCAGCCCTAGGCCCGGGTGGGCACGGGACAGGGCGGTAGGTGAGCAGTTCTTC
abundance: -; d_gene: -; j_gene: TRBJ2-7; v_gene: TRBV7-9; CDR3aa: CASSFGEISYEQYF; CDR3nt: TGTGCCAGCAGCTTTGGGGAGATTTCCTACGAGCAGTACTTC
abundance: -; d_gene: -; j_gene: TRBJ2-1; v_gene: TRBV5-4; CDR3aa: CASSLELAINEQFF; CDR3nt: TGTGCCAGCAGCTTAGAACTAGCTATCAATGAGCAGTTCTTC
abundance: -; d_gene: TRBD1; j_gene: TRBJ1-2; v_gene: TRBV6-5; CDR3aa: CASRPTGVSNYGYTF; CDR3nt: TGTGCCAGCAGACCGACAGGGGTCTCTAACTATGGCTACACCTTC
abundance: few; d_gene: -; j_gene: TRBJ1-2; v_gene: TRBV11-2; CDR3aa: CASSLDGFDYGYTF; CDR3nt: TGTGCCAGCAGCTTAGACGGGTTTGACTATGGCTACACCTTC
abundance: -; d_gene: -; j_gene: TRBJ2-7; v_gene: TRBV5-1; CDR3aa: CASSLIGGGLYEQYF; CDR3nt: TGCGCCAGCAGCCTGATCGGAGGAGGACTCTACGAGCAGTACTTC
abundance: -; d_gene: -; j_gene: TRBJ2-5; v_gene: TRBV4-1; CDR3aa: CASSQVPGEETQYF; CDR3nt: TGCGCCAGCAGCCAAGTCCCCGGAGAAGAGACCCAGTACTTC
abundance: -; d_gene: -; j_gene: TRBJ1-3; v_gene: TRBV5-5; CDR3aa: CASSLEYPRGNTIYF; CDR3nt: TGTGCCAGCAGCTTGGAGTACCCGCGAGGAAACACCATATATTTT
abundance: -; d_gene: -; j_gene: TRBJ1-2; v_gene: TRBV9; CDR3aa: CASSVGQGGGYTF; CDR3nt: TGTGCCAGCAGCGTAGGCCAGGGAGGTGGCTACACCTTC
abundance: once; d_gene: TRBD1; j_gene: TRBJ1-5; v_gene: TRBV4-3; CDR3aa: CASSQTGVDQPQHF; CDR3nt: TGCGCCAGCAGCCAGACAGGGGTGGATCAGCCCCAGCATTTT
abundance: once; d_gene: -; j_gene: TRBJ2-3; v_gene: TRBV7-2; CDR3aa: CASSLFGDTQYF; CDR3nt: TGTGCCAGCAGCTTATTCGGGGATACGCAGTATTTT
abundance: -; d_gene: TRBD2; j_gene: TRBJ2-5; v_gene: TRBV5-4; CDR3aa: CASSLFAGEETQYF; CDR3nt: TGTGCCAGCAGCTTGTTTGCGGGAGAAGAGACCCAGTACTTC
abundance: -; d_gene: -; j_gene: TRBJ2-7; v_gene: TRBV30; CDR3aa: CAWSSLEKQYF; CDR3nt: TGTGCCTGGAGTTCACTGGAGAAGCAGTACTTC
abundance: -; d_gene: TRBD2; j_gene: TRBJ2-1; v_gene: TRBV11-3; CDR3aa: CASSSDGTTKTSNEQFF; CDR3nt: TGTGCCAGCAGCTCCGACGGGACTACCAAAACAAGCAATGAGCAGTTCTTC
abundance: -; d_gene: TRBD2; j_gene: TRBJ2-2; v_gene: TRBV4-3; CDR3aa: CASSQAGLANTGELFF; CDR3nt: TGCGCCAGCAGCCAAGCGGGACTAGCGAACACCGGGGAGCTGTTTTTT
abundance: few; d_gene: -; j_gene: TRBJ2-7; v_gene: TRBV7-9; CDR3aa: CDSRLTFGYEQYF; CDR3nt: TGTGACAGCAGACTAACCTTTGGTTACGAGCAGTACTTC
abundance: -; d_gene: -; j_gene: TRBJ1-6; v_gene: TRBV27; CDR3aa: CASSPAGYNSPLHF; CDR3nt: TGTGCCAGCAGCCCCGCGGGGTATAATTCACCCCTCCACTTT
abundance: -; d_gene: TRBD1; j_gene: TRBJ2-1; v_gene: TRBV28; CDR3aa: CASRTDRVGDEQFF; CDR3nt: TGTGCCAGCAGAACGGACAGGGTTGGCGATGAGCAGTTCTTC
abundance: medium-sized; d_gene: TRBD2; j_gene: TRBJ2-3; v_gene: TRBV6-1; CDR3aa: CASSEGRPGLEIPDTQYF; CDR3nt: TGTGCCAGCAGTGAAGGGAGGCCGGGACTAGAAATTCCAGATACGCAGTATTTT
abundance: few; d_gene: -; j_gene: TRBJ2-3; v_gene: TRBV7-9; CDR3aa: CASSPTMVDSQYF; CDR3nt: TGTGCCAGCAGCCCGACGATGGTAGACTCGCAGTATTTT
abundance: once; d_gene: -; j_gene: TRBJ1-6; v_gene: TRBV19; CDR3aa: CASTNFGGSASPLHF; CDR3nt: TGTGCCAGTACGAACTTCGGGGGATCAGCCTCACCCCTCCACTTT
abundance: -; d_gene: -; j_gene: TRBJ2-5; v_gene: TRBV7-2; CDR3aa: CASSLGRLLQETQYF; CDR3nt: TGTGCCAGCAGCTTAGGACGACTGTTGCAAGAGACCCAGTACTTC
abundance: -; d_gene: TRBD1; j_gene: TRBJ2-7; v_gene: TRBV5-1; CDR3aa: CASIFEGGRGRRSSYEQYF; CDR3nt: TGCGCCAGCATCTTTGAAGGGGGCCGCGGGCGTAGGAGCTCCTACGAGCAGTACTTC